The 20 T cell receptor beta chains in this list originate from one sample, sequenced in a study of T cells after yellow fever vaccination. TCRdb fed the 5' RACE reads into MiXCR, producing one record per CDR3 protein. The data show approximately 450,000 distinct CDR3 sequences, with 18% seen just once and about 18% held by the top ten. The sequenced sample was PBMCs, obtained before the yellow fever booster vaccination. Receptor source: a man aged 18 to 30 who received the YFV17D yellow fever vaccine.

There are many counts of this clonotype. The genes are TRBV29-1 and TRBJ2-1, with D possibly TRBD1 on 6 matching bases. Trimming stripped 3 bases from V and 5 bases from J, with 26 bases between. The CDR3 consists of 18 residues. Germline V gives CDR1 SQVTM, CDR2 ANQGSEA. The CDR3, as DNA: TGCAGCGTTGAGGGTCCCAAATATCCATGGACAGCCAACAATGAGCAGTTCTTC. Protein sequence: CSVEGPKYPWTANNEQFF.

The V and J genes are TRBV7-6 and TRBJ2-7; TRBD1 aligns across 11 bases. After removal of 5 bases from V and 7 bases from J, the junction contained 4 bases not matched to a gene. CDR3 length equals 13 residues. Germline V gene lookup returns CDR1 SGHVS and CDR2 FNYEAQ. As DNA, the CDR3 is TGTGCCAGCAGCCCGGACAGGGGGCAGGAGCAGTACTTC. Encoded protein: CASSPDRGQEQYF.

The rearrangement links TRBV3-1 to TRBJ2-1; D tentatively reads TRBD1 or TRBD2 (5 bases each). Trimming cost V 4 bases and J 0 bases, with 16 bases left between them. CDR1 is LGHDT and CDR2 is YNNKEL in the germline V gene (reference sequence). The CDR3 runs 17 residues. In nucleotides, the CDR3 is TGTGCCAGCAGCCCAATCCGGGGCTTAGACTCCTACAATGAGCAGTTCTTC. Amino acid sequence: CASSPIRGLDSYNEQFF.

V usage is TRBV6-5 and J usage is TRBJ2-1, with 11 positions matching TRBD1. Per the germline V gene, CDR1 is MNHEY and CDR2 is SVGAGI. The CDR3 is made up of 13 amino acids. Losses at the gene ends were 8 bases for V and 6 bases for J; bases not matched to a gene: 3. This chain's CDR3 is CASGQGAFNEQFF. In nucleotides, the CDR3 is TGTGCCAGCGGACAGGGGGCTTTCAATGAGCAGTTCTTC.

The chain employs TRBV29-1 and TRBJ2-3; TRBD2 is a possible D gene (5 bases). Germline CDR1 reads SQVTM; CDR2 reads ANQGSEA. This CDR3 is built from 13 residues. The V end was cut by 4 bases, the J end by 0 bases, with 8 bases between. CDR3 sequence: CSVARESTDTQYF. DNA for the CDR3: TGCAGCGTTGCGAGGGAGAGCACAGATACGCAGTATTTT.

This clonotype was recorded once. The chain has TRBV21-1 and TRBJ2-7; the D call in the table, TRBD1, was not verified against the DNA. TRBV21-1 is a pseudogene segment. The length of the CDR3 is 15 residues. The CDR3 DNA reads as TGTGCCAGCAGCATTAAGCGGGGGCTCTCCTACGAGCAGTACTTC. Protein product: CASSIKRGLSYEQYF.

This clonotype was found a few times. The chain carries TRBV5-1 and TRBJ1-6; no clear D. Per germline, CDR1 SGHRS and CDR2 YFSETQ. The length of the CDR3 is 15 residues. Trimming took off 0 bases at V and 9 bases at J, with 13 bases between the two ends. The chain's CDR3 is CASSLVGPIGSPLHF. The CDR3 nucleotides are TGCGCCAGCAGCTTGGTAGGGCCCATTGGTTCACCCCTCCACTTT.

V and J are TRBV9 and TRBJ2-7, with 9 bases fitting TRBD1. CDR3 length equals 15 residues. The germline V gene encodes CDR1 SGDLS and CDR2 YYNGEE. Trimming took 2 bases from V and 6 from J; bases not matched to a gene: 9. The CDR3 DNA sequence: TGTGCCAGCAGCGTCGGGAACAGGGGGCCAGGCGAGCAGTACTTC. It is translated as CASSVGNRGPGEQYF.

CDR3 protein: CASSLLGQGLSEQYF. The CDR3 DNA is TGTGCCAGCAGCTTACTCGGACAGGGACTGAGCGAGCAGTACTTC. This sequence joins TRBV7-8 and TRBJ2-7, with 8 bases fitting TRBD1. After removal of 2 bases from V and 6 bases from J, the junction contained 9 bases not matched to a gene. Germline lookup yields CDR1 SGHVS and CDR2 FQNEAQ. This CDR3 is 15 amino acids long.

The chain recombines TRBV11-2 with TRBJ2-5; 16 bases are shared with TRBD2. The CDR3 has 18 residues. CDR1 is SGHAT and CDR2 is FQNNGV in the germline V gene. V was pared by 2 bases and J by 0 bases, with 3 bases of the junction left unmatched. The CDR3 sequence is CASSLMGLAGGYQETQYF. The CDR3 nucleotides read TGTGCCAGCAGCTTAATGGGACTAGCGGGGGGGTACCAAGAGACCCAGTACTTC.

The J gene is TRBJ2-2, the V gene TRBV7-9, with D unclear. Germline V gene sequence: CDR1 SEHNR, CDR2 FQNEAQ (reference sequence). The V and J ends lost 1 base and 3 bases respectively, with 9 bases between them. The CDR3 sequence is 15 residues long. The chain's CDR3 is CASSLDWLDTGELFF. CDR3 bases: TGTGCCAGCAGCTTAGACTGGTTAGACACCGGGGAGCTGTTTTTT.

This chain connects TRBV7-2 to TRBJ2-3, with a possible D match to TRBD2 (5 bases). The germline CDR1 and CDR2 sequences are SGHTA and FQGNSA. CDR3 length: 15 amino acids. V was pared by 4 bases and J by 0 bases, with 11 bases between. The CDR3, as DNA: TGTGCCAGCAGCTACGGACTTCTAAGCACAGATACGCAGTATTTT. The encoded protein is CASSYGLLSTDTQYF.

The gene calls are TRBV27 and TRBJ1-5; a weak D match, TRBD1 (5 bases). There are 17 residues in the CDR3. Germline CDR1 is MNHEY and CDR2 is SMNVEV (reference sequence). Trimming pared 6 bases from V and 0 bases from J, leaving 18 bases between. The CDR3 region is CASSCIPGPYSNQPQHF. The CDR3 bases are TGTGCCAGCAGCTGCATTCCGGGGCCCTATAGCAATCAGCCCCAGCATTTT.

This clonotype was found a few times. The chain uses TRBV18 and TRBJ2-3; maybe TRBD2 (6 bases). This CDR3 region has 13 residues. In germline, CDR1 is KGHSH, CDR2 LQKENI. The V and J ends lost 3 bases and 6 bases respectively, with 10 bases between them. CDR3 DNA sequence: TGTGCCAGCTCACCTAGGGAGGAGGATACGCAGTATTTT. It is translated as CASSPREEDTQYF.

The genes are TRBV30 and TRBJ2-7, with TRBD2 identical over 7 bases. The CDR3 covers 12 residues. The germline V gene has CDR1 GTSNPN and CDR2 SVGIG (reference sequence). J gave up 6 bases and V 3 bases, and 5 bases lay outside the gene matches. The CDR3 DNA sequence: TGTGCCTGGAGCTCGGGGGGTCCCGAGCAGTACTTC. This gives the protein CAWSSGGPEQYF.

This clonotype was picked up many times. This chain connects TRBV6-2 or TRBV6-3 to TRBJ2-7; maybe TRBD1 (5 bases). The V end was cut by 5 bases, the J end by 4 bases, with 9 bases between. CDR1 is MNHEY, CDR2 SVGEGT, per germline. The length of the CDR3 is 12 residues. In nucleotides, the CDR3 is TGTGCCAGCAGTGATCCAGGGTACGAGCAGTACGTC. Translated: CASSDPGYEQYV.

V is TRBV11-2 and J is TRBJ2-5; 8 bases line up with TRBD2. Per germline, CDR1 SGHAT and CDR2 FQNNGV. J gave up 2 bases and V 1 base, and 9 bases lay outside the gene matches. The CDR3 has 17 amino acids. As DNA, the CDR3 is TGTGCCAGCAGCTTAGTACGCGGGGGGACGATACAAGAGACCCAGTACTTC. Translation gives CASSLVRGGTIQETQYF.

This clonotype has a handful of counts. The rearrangement uses TRBV4-2 and TRBJ1-2; no reliable D call. The CDR3 runs 12 residues. In germline, CDR1 is LGHNA, CDR2 YNFKEQ. V lost 3 bases to trimming and J lost 8 bases, with 10 bases between them. The CDR3: CASSHWGEGYTF. CDR3 bases: TGTGCCAGCAGCCACTGGGGTGAGGGCTACACCTTC.

The V call is TRBV5-1, the J call TRBJ2-3; TRBD1 agrees at 8 bases. The V and J ends lost 4 bases and 2 bases, in that order; junction bases with no gene match: 3. This CDR3 is 14 amino acids long. Per germline, CDR1 SGHRS and CDR2 YFSETQ. CDR3 sequence reads: CASSAGQVTDTQYF. CDR3 DNA sequence: TGCGCCAGCAGCGCGGGACAGGTCACAGATACGCAGTATTTT.

This clonotype showed up just a few times. The rearrangement uses TRBV5-7 and TRBJ2-2; TRBD1 matches 8 bases. TRBV5-7 is filed as an ORF, its function uncertain. CDR3 length: 16 residues. Losses at the gene ends were 1 base for V and 2 bases for J; bases not matched to a gene: 4. CDR3 bases: TGTGCCAGCAGCTTGTATGACAGGGGCAACACCGGGGAGCTGTTTTTT. Protein sequence: CASSLYDRGNTGELFF.